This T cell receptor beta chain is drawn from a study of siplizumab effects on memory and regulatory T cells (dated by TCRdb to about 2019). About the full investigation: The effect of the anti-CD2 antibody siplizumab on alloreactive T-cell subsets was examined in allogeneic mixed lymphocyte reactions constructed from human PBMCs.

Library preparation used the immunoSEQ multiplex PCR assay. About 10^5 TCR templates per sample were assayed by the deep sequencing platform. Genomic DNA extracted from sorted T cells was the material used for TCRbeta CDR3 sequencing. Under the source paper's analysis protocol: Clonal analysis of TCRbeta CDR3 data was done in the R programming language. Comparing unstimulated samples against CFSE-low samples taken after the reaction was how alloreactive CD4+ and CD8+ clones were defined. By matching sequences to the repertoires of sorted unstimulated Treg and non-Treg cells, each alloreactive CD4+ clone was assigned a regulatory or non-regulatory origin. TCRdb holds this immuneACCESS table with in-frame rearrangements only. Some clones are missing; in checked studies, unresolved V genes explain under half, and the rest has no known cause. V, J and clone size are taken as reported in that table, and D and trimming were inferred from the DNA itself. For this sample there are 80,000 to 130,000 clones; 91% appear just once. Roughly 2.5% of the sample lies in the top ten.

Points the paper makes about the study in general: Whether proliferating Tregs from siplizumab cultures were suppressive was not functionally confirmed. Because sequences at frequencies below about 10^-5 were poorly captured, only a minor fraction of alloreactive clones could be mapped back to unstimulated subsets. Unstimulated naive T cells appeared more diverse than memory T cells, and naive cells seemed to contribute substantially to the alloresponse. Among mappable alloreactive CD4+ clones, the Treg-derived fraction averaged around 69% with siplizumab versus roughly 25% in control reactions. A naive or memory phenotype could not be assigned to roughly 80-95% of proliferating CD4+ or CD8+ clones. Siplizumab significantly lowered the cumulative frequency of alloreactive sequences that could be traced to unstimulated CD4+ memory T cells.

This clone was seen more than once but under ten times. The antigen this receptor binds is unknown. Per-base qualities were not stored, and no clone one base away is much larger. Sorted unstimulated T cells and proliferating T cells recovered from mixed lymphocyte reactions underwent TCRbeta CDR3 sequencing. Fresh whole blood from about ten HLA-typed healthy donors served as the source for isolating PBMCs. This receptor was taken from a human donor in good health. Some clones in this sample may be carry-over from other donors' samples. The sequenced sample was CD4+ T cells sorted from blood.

The bases are TGTGCCAGCAGCGCCGGGACCCCGAGGAGTGGCTACACCTTC. Translated, it reads CASSAGTPRSGYTF. The chain was built from TRBV6-5 and TRBJ1-2; TRBD1 is possibly the D segment (5 matching bases). The germline V gene sets CDR1 to MNHEY and CDR2 to SVGAGI. The CDR3 has 14 amino acids, counting the end cysteine and phenylalanine. Of the read, only the CDR3 DNA is kept; its 42 bases are in frame from base 1. V is cut by 6 bases and J by 7 bases, and the space between the germline ends is 18 bases.